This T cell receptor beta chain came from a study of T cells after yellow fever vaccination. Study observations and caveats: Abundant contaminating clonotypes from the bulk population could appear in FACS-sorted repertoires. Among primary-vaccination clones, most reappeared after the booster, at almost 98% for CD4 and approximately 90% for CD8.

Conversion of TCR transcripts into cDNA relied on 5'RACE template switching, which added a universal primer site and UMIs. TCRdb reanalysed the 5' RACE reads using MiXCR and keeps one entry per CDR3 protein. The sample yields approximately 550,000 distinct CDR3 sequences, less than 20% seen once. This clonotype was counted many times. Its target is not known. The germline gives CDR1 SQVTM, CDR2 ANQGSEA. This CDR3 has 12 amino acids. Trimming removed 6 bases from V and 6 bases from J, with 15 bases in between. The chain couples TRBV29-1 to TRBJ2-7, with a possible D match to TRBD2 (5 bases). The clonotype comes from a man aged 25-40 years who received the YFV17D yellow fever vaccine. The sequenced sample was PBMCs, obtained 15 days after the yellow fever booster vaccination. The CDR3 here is CSVIGLVSEQYF. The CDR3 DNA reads TGCAGCGTCATAGGACTGGTCAGCGAGCAGTACTTC.